This TCR beta chain was recorded in a study of cytomegalovirus exposure and HLA in healthy donors. Findings of the study overall: Analyzed later, most CMV-associated TCR beta chains appeared HLA-restricted. Specificity for CMV antigens was confirmed in vitro for a few of the CMV-associated chains.

The PCR was carried out with 60 Vbeta primers and 13 Jbeta primers. The assay was immunoSEQ multiplex PCR, and TCRdb's table has in-frame clones only and misses some. Of 150,000 to 200,000 clones in the sample, less than 80% were seen once. This clone was picked up a small number of times. Its antigen is undetermined. The CDR3 is 17 amino acids. Trimming at V came to 4 bases and at J to 7 bases, leaving 13 bases not matched to a gene. Germline CDR1 is SGHNT and CDR2 is YYREEE (reference sequence). The source is a man between 35 and 55 years old in good health and CMV-seronegative. The sequencing sample was made of PBMCs. This chain uses TRBV5-4 with TRBJ1-6; TRBD1 matches at 8 bases. CDR3 nucleotide sequence: TGTGCCAGCAGCGCATTTGGACCCAGGGGGCTGAATTCACCCCTCCACTTT. Translating gives CASSAFGPRGLNSPLHF.